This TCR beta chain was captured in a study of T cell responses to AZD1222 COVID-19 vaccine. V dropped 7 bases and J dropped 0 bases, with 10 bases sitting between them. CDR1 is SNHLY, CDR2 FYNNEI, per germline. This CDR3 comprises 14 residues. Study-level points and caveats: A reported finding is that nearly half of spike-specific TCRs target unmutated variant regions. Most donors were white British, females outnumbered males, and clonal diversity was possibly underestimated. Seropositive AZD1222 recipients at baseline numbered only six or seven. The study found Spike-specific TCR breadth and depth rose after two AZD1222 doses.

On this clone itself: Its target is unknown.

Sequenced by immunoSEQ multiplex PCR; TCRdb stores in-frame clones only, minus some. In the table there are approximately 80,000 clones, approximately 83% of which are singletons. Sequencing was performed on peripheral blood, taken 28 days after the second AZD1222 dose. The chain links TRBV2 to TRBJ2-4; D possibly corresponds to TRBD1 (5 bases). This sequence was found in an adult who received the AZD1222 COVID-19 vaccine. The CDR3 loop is CASKKGSAKNIQYF. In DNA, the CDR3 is TGTGCCAGCAAAAAGGGGTCAGCCAAAAACATTCAGTACTTC. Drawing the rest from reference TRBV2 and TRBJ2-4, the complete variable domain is EPEVTQTPSHQVTQMGQEVILRCVPISNHLYFYWYRQILGQKVEFLVSFYNNEISEKSEIFDDQFSVERPDGSNFTLKIRSTKLEDSAMYFCASKKGSAKNIQYFGAGTRLSVL.